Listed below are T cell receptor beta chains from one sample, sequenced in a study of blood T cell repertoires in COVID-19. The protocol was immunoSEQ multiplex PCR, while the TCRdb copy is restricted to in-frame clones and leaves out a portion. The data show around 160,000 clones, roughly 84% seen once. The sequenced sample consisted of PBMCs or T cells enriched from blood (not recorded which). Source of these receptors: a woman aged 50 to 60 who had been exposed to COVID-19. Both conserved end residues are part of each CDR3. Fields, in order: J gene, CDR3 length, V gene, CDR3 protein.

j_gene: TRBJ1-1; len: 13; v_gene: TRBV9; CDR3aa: CASSVMEGTEAFF
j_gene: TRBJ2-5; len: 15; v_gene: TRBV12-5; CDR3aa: CASGPPGQGMETQYF
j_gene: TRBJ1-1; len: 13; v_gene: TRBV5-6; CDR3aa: CASSLPGNTEAFF
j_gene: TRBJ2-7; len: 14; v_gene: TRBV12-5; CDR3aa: CASGFQDPTYEQYF
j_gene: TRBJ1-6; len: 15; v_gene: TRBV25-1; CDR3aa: CASSETGQRNSPLHF
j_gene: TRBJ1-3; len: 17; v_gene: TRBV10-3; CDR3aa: CAISESGGLTSGNTIYF
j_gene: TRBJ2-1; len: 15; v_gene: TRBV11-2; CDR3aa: CASSFGTSGTNEQFF
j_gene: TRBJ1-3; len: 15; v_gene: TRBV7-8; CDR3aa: CASSARDSSGNTIYF
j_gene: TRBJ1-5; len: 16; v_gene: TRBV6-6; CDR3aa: CASSYFRARGNQPQHF
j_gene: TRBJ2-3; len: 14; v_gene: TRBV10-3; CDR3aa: CAIRPGQGADTQYF
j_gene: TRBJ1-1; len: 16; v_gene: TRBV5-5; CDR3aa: CASSSLRQVGRREAFF
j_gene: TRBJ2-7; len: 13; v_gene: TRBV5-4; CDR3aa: CASSLDRGNEQYF
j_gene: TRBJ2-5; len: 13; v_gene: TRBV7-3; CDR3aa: CASSLAGRETQYF
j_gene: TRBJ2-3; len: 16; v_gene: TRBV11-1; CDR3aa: CASSFLRTVHTDTQYF
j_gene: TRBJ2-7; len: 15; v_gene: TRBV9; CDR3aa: CASSPLAWGGNEQYF
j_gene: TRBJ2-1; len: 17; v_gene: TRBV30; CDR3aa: CAWSPFEAGASYNEQFF
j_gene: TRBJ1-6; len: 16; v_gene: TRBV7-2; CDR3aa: CASSLGTGGENSPLHF
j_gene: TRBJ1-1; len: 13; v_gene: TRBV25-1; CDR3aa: CASLQGGTTEAFF
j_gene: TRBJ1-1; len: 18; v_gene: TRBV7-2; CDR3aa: CASSLPSETGLFSTEAFF
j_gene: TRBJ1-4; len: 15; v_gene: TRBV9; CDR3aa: CASSRVTGSYEKLFF